This TCR beta chain appears in the sequencing data of a study of cytomegalovirus exposure and HLA in healthy donors. Study details: Caucasian-associated ancestry cluster membership applied to about 77% of 398 genotyped donors. General study findings and limits: In vitro data verified a few CMV-associated chains as specific for CMV antigens. Donors belonging to an Asian-associated ancestry cluster reportedly showed fewer N-insertions in productive TCRs than the roughly 670-donor mean, according to what a later analysis found. An analysis was carried out at a later point. It showed that HLA-associated TCR beta chains were more clonally expanded than equally common non-associated chains.

Details on this clone: Its antigen remains unidentified.

The PCR ran on 60 Vbeta and 13 Jbeta primers. Profiled with immunoSEQ multiplex PCR; TCRdb holds only in-frame clones, not every one. The sample lists tens of thousands of clones, about 66% occurring once. CDR3 length equals 13 residues. The V segment lost 9 bases and the J segment 5 bases; nucleotides outside the gene matches: 7. Germline-derived CDR1 and CDR2 are LNHDA and SQIVND (reference sequence). Sequencing was carried out using PBMCs. The chain joins TRBV19 to TRBJ2-5; 9 positions agree with TRBD2. The receptor's source is a woman between 50 and 59 years old in good health and CMV-seropositive. Here the CDR3 reads CASSGTSRETQYF. In DNA form, the CDR3 reads TGTGCCAGCTCGGGGACTAGCCGGGAGACCCAGTACTTC. The full variable domain, rest sourced from reference TRBV19 and TRBJ2-5, is DGGITQSPKYLFRKEGQNVTLSCEQNLNHDAMYWYRQDPGQGLRLIYYSQIVNDFQKGDIAEGYSVSREKKESFPLTVTSAQKNPTAFYLCASSGTSRETQYFGPGTRLLVL.